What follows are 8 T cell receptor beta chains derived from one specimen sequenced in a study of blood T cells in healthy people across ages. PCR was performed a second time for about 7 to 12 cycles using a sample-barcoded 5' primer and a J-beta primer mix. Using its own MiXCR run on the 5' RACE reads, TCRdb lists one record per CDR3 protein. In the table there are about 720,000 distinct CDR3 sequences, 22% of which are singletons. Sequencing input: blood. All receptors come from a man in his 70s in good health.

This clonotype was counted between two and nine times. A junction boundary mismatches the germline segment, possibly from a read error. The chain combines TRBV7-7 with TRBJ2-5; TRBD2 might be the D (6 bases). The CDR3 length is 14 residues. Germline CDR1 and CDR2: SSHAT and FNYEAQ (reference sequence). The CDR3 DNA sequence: TGTGCCAGCAGCTTAGCGGCGGGAATCCAATCGTTGGACTTC. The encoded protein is CASSLAAGIQSLDF.

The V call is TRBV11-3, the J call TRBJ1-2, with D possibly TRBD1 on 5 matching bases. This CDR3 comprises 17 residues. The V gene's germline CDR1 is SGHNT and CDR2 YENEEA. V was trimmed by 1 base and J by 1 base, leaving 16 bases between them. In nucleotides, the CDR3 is TGTGCCAGCAGCTTAGTGGGAGGGGACGGATTTAACTATGGCTACACCTTC. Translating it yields CASSLVGGDGFNYGYTF.

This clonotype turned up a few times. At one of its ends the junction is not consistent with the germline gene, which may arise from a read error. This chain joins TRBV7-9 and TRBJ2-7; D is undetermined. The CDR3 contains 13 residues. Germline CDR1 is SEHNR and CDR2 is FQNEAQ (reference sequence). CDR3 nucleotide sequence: TGTGCCGGCAGCTTGACACCTTCCTACGAGCAGTACTTC. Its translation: CAGSLTPSYEQYF.

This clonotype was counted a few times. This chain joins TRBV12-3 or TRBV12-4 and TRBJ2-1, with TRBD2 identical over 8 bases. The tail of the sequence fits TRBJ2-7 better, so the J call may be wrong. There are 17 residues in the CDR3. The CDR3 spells CASSPLLPSGPSYEQYF. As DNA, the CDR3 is TGTGCCAGCAGTCCCCTTTTACCTAGCGGGCCGAGCTACGAGCAGTACTTC.

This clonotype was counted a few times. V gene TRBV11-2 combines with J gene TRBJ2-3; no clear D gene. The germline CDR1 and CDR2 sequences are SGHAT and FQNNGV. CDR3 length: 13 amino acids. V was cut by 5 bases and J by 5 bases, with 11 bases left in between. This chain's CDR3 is CASSKSPEDTQYF. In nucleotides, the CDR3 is TGTGCCAGCAGCAAGAGCCCGGAAGATACGCAGTATTTT.

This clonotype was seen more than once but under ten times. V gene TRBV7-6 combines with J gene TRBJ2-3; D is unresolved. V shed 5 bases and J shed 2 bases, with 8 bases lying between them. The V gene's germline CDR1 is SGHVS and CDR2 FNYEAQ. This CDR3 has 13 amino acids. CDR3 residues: CASSHPSTDTQYF. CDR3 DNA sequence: TGTGCCAGCAGCCACCCATCCACAGATACGCAGTATTTT.

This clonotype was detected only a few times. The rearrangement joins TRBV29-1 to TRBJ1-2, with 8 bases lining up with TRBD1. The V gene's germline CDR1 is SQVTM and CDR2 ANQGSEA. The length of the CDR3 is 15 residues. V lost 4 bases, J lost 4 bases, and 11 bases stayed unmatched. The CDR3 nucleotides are TGCAGCGTTGGAGGGGTCCGGACAGGGACCTATGGCTACACCTTC. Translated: CSVGGVRTGTYGYTF.

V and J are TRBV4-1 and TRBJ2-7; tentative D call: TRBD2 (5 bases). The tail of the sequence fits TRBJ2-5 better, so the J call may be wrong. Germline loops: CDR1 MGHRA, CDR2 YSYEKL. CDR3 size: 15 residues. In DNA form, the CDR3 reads TGCGCCAGCAGCCAAGATTTTAGGGCGGGAGAGACCCAGTACTTC. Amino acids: CASSQDFRAGETQYF.